One and the same sample provided the 15 T cell receptor beta chains below, sequenced in a study of blood T cell repertoires in COVID-19. The repertoire was sequenced with immunoSEQ multiplex PCR; TCRdb's copy has only in-frame clones and lacks some. The data hold approximately 90,000 clones, with roughly 78% observed a single time. Sequenced material: peripheral blood. These receptors originate from a woman aged 80 or over with acute or convalescent COVID-19.

The chain links TRBV27 to TRBJ2-3; 7 nucleotides agree with TRBD1. The V gene end was trimmed by 2 bases and the J gene end by 8 bases; junction bases not matched to a gene: 7. The CDR3 extends over 14 amino acids. Germline CDR1 and CDR2: MNHEY and SMNVEV (reference sequence). The CDR3 spells CASSLTPQGSTQYF. The CDR3 bases are TGTGCCAGCAGTTTAACCCCACAGGGGTCTACGCAGTATTTT.

The CDR3 nucleotides read TGCAGCGCAAGACAGGATATGAACACTGAAGCTTTCTTT. Protein product: CSARQDMNTEAFF. The J gene is TRBJ1-1, the V gene TRBV29-1, with a weak D call TRBD1 (6 bases). Per the germline V gene, CDR1 is SQVTM and CDR2 is ANQGSEA. Trimming stripped 7 bases from V and 0 bases from J, with 12 bases between. This CDR3 contains 13 residues.

This chain joins TRBV16 and TRBJ1-5, with D maybe TRBD1 (5 bases). The germline CDR1 and CDR2 sequences are KGHSY and FQNENV. This CDR3 contains 16 residues. V was trimmed by 0 bases and J by 0 bases, leaving 9 bases between them. The DNA of the CDR3 is TGTGCCAGCAGCCAATCGGTGGGGCTTAGCAATCAGCCCCAGCATTTT. Residues: CASSQSVGLSNQPQHF.

This clone was found once. This specimen includes other DNA sequences encoding the same CDR3. The V gene is TRBV18, the J gene TRBJ2-7; 10 bases fit TRBD1. J lost 1 base, V lost 5 bases, and 2 bases had no gene match. Germline assignment: CDR1 KGHSH and CDR2 LQKENI. The CDR3 loop spans 14 amino acids. The CDR3 DNA follows: TGTGCCAGCTCATCGGGACAGGGGTCCTACGAGCAGTACTTC. It is translated as CASSSGQGSYEQYF.

V usage is TRBV6-1 and J usage is TRBJ1-5, with D tentatively TRBD1 (6 bases). The germline V gene encodes CDR1 MNHNS and CDR2 SASEGT. V lost 7 bases and J 4 bases, leaving 14 bases between the germline ends. The CDR3 sequence is 14 residues long. CDR3 loop: CASNLGQGNQPQHF. DNA of the CDR3: TGTGCCAGCAATCTAGGGCAGGGGAATCAGCCCCAGCATTTT.

By sample share, this clone is medium-sized. The chain combines TRBV6-5 with TRBJ1-1; D is possibly TRBD1 (6 bases). The CDR3 totals 14 residues. Germline-derived CDR1 and CDR2 are MNHEY and SVGAGI. Trimming took off 7 bases at V and 1 base at J, with 13 bases between the two ends. CDR3 in DNA: TGTGCCAGCAAACCAGGGGAAGCGAACACTGAAGCTTTCTTT. Protein sequence: CASKPGEANTEAFF.

V and J are TRBV9 and TRBJ2-7; 8 positions agree with TRBD2. V was clipped by 1 base and J by 7 bases; unmatched bases: 4. Germline V CDR1 and CDR2: SGDLS, YYNGEE. This CDR3 has 13 amino acids. The CDR3 coding sequence is TGTGCCAGCAGCGTAACCAGCGGGGGTGAGCAGTACTTC. Translated, it gives CASSVTSGGEQYF.

The gene calls are TRBV28 and TRBJ1-1, with TRBD1 matching over 9 bases. From germline, CDR1 is MDHEN and CDR2 SYDVKM. The CDR3 sequence is 15 residues long. The CDR3 here is CAISGTGTRRSEAFF. The CDR3 nucleotides read TGTGCAATTTCCGGGACAGGGACCCGTCGGAGTGAAGCTTTCTTT.

The chain is built from TRBV4-1 and TRBJ1-6, with 7 bases fitting TRBD1. The CDR3 runs to 14 residues. V lost 5 bases and J lost 8; bases outside the gene matches: 6. Germline CDR1 is MGHRA and CDR2 is YSYEKL. Here the CDR3 DNA reads TGCGCCAGCAGCTTCGACAGGGACGATTCACCCCTCCACTTT. This gives the protein CASSFDRDDSPLHF.

In its sample, this clone was seen a few times. This chain links TRBV9 with TRBJ1-3; 9 nucleotides match TRBD1. Per the germline V gene, CDR1 is SGDLS and CDR2 is YYNGEE. This CDR3 is 16 amino acids long. V trimming: 2 bases; J trimming: 3 bases; junction bases outside the gene matches: 6. The DNA for the CDR3 is TGTGCCAGCAGCGTGGACACAGGGGGCGGTGGAAACACCATATATTTT. Translating gives CASSVDTGGGGNTIYF.

The chain employs TRBV15 and TRBJ2-2; TRBD2 is a possible D gene (7 bases). Germline CDR1 and CDR2: LNHNV and YYDKDF (reference sequence). V dropped 3 bases and J dropped 4 bases, with 12 bases sitting between them. This CDR3 is 15 amino acids long. CDR3 DNA: TGTGCCACCAGCAGTAGGGGGGGGCCCACCGGGGAGCTGTTTTTT. The encoded protein is CATSSRGGPTGELFF.

The DNA for the CDR3 is TGCGCCAGCAGCCGGGCCGGCCTGGCAGATACGCAGTATTTT. This sequence encodes CASSRAGLADTQYF. The chain combines TRBV4-3 with TRBJ2-3; D is ambiguous. Per the germline V gene, CDR1 is LGHNA and CDR2 is YSLEER. The CDR3 runs 14 residues. V was shortened by 4 bases and J by 4 bases, with 12 bases between the two germline ends.

The gene calls are TRBV9 and TRBJ2-5; D perhaps matches TRBD2 (6 bases). There are 14 residues in the CDR3. From germline, CDR1 is SGDLS and CDR2 YYNGEE. The ends were cut back, 5 bases at V and 2 bases at J, with 13 bases in the middle. The CDR3 here is CASSQSLAQETQYF. CDR3 DNA sequence: TGTGCCAGCAGTCAATCACTAGCTCAAGAGACCCAGTACTTC.

The chain joins TRBV11-2 to TRBJ2-7; 7 nucleotides line up with TRBD2. Germline V gene sequence: CDR1 SGHAT, CDR2 FQNNGV. The CDR3 sequence is 17 residues long. V was pared by 1 base and J by 1 base, with 10 bases of the junction left unmatched. This CDR3 reads CASSLAVGAGRSYEQYF. The CDR3 DNA sequence: TGTGCCAGCAGCTTAGCGGTGGGAGCGGGGAGATCCTACGAGCAGTACTTC.

The chain couples TRBV5-1 to TRBJ2-7; D is perhaps TRBD2 (5 bases). CDR1 is SGHRS and CDR2 is YFSETQ in the germline V gene. The CDR3 spans 15 residues. V lost 2 bases, J lost 2 bases, and 14 bases lay in between. CDR3 sequence: CASSLIYWEPYEQYF. The CDR3, as DNA: TGCGCCAGCAGCTTAATTTACTGGGAGCCCTACGAGCAGTACTTC.